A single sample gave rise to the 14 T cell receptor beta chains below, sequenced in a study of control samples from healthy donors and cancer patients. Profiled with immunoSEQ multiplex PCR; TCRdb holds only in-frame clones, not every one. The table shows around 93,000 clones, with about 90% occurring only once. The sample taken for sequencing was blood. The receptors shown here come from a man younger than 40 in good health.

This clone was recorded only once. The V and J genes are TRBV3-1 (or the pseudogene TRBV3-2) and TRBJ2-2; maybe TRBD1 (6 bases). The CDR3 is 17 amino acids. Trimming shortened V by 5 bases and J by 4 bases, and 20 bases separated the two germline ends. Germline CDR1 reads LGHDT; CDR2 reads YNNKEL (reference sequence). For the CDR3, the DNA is TGTGCCAGCAGCACGATCGTCAACAGGGACGGCACCGGGGAGCTGTTTTTT. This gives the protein CASSTIVNRDGTGELFF.

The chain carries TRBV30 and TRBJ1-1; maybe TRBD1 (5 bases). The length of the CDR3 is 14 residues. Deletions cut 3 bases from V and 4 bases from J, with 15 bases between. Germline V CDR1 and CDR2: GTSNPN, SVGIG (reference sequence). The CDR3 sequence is CAWRGLGVGTEAFF. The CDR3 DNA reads TGTGCCTGGAGGGGTTTAGGGGTGGGCACTGAAGCTTTCTTT.

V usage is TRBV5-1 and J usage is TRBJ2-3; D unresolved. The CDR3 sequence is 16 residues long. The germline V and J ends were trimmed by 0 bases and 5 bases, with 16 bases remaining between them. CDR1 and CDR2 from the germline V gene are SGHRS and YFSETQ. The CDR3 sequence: CASSLEGRASIDTQYF. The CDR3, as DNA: TGCGCCAGCAGCTTGGAGGGCCGAGCGTCTATAGATACGCAGTATTTT.

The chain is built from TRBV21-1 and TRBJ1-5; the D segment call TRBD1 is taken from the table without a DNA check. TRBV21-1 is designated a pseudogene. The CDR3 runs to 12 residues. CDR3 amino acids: CGLDRQGQPQHF. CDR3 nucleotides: TGTGGACTTGACCGGCAGGGGCAGCCCCAGCATTTT.

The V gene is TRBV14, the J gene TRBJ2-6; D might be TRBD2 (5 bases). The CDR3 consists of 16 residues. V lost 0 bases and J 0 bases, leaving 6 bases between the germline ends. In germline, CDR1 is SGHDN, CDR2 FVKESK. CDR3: CASSQDRDSGANVLTF. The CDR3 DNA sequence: TGTGCCAGCAGCCAAGATCGGGACTCTGGGGCCAACGTCCTGACTTTC.

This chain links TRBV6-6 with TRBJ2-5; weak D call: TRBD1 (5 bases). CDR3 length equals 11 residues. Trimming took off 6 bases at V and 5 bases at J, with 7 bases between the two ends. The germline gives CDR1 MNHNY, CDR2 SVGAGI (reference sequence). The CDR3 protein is CASRAGETQYF. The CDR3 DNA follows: TGTGCCAGCAGGGCAGGGGAGACCCAGTACTTC.

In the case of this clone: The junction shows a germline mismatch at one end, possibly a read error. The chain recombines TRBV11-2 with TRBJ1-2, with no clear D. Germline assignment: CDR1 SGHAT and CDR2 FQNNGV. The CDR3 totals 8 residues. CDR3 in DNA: TGTGCCAGCACCTTGAGTTGCTTC. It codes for CASTLSCF.

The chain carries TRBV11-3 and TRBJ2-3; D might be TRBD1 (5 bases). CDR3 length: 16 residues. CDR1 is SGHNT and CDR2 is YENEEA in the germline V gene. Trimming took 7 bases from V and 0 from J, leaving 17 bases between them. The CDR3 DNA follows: TGTGCCAGCACCGACCCGGACACCGCTAGCACAGATACGCAGTATTTT. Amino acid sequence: CASTDPDTASTDTQYF.

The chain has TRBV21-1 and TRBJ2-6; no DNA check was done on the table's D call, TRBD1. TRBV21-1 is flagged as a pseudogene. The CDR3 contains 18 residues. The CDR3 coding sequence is TGTGCCAGCAGCAAAACGGGACAGGGGGCGTCTGGGGCCAACGTCCTGACTTTC. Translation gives CASSKTGQGASGANVLTF.

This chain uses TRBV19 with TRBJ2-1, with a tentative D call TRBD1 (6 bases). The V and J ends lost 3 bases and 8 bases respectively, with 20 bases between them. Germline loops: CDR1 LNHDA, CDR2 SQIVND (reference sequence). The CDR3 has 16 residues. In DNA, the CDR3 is TGTGCCAGTAGTATTTACCCAGGGGAACGTTGGGATGAGCAGTTCTTC. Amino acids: CASSIYPGERWDEQFF.

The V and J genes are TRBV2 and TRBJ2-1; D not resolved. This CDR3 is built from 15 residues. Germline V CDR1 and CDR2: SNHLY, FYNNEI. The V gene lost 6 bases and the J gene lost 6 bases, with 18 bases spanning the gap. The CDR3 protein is CASSHPSLPRNEQFF. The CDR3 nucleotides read TGTGCCAGCAGCCATCCCAGCCTCCCTCGCAATGAGCAGTTCTTC.

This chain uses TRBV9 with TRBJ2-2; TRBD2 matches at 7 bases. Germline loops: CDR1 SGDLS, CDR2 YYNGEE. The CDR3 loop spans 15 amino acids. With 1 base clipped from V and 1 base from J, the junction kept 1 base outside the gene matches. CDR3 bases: TGTGCCAGCAGCGTAACTAGCGAGAACACCGGGGAGCTGTTTTTT. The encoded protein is CASSVTSENTGELFF.

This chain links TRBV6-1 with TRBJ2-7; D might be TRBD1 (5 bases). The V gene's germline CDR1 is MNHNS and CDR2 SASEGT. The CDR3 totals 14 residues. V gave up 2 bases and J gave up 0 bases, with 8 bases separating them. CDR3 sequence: CASSENRLSYEQYF. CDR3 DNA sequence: TGTGCCAGCAGTGAAAACAGGCTCTCCTACGAGCAGTACTTC.

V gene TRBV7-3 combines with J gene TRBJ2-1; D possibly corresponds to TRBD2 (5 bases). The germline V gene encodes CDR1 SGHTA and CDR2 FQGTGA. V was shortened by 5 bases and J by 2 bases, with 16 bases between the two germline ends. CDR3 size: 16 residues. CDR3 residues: CASSQFRGNPYNEQFF. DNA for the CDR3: TGTGCCAGCAGCCAATTCCGGGGTAATCCCTACAATGAGCAGTTCTTC.